This T cell receptor (beta chain) was identified during a study of T cells in Graves' hyperthyroidism and ophthalmopathy. Study-wide results and limits: Most clonotypes that expanded in the thyroid above 0.001 also showed up in blood.

This clonotype came up a few times. Its antigen is not known. Amplification targeted TCR beta CDR3 regions from RNA transcripts. The HTBI set primed first-round TCR CDR3 RT-PCR. One entry per CDR3 protein, called by TCRdb with MiXCR from the multiplex PCR reads. Of about half a million distinct CDR3 sequences listed, 15% to 20% were seen once; the top ten hold roughly 47%. This CDR3 contains 16 residues. Trimming stripped 4 bases from V and 6 bases from J, with 18 bases between. Uncontrolled infection, other autoimmune disease, pregnancy or lactation led to exclusion. Roughly 9.1 ml of fresh peripheral blood supplied the PBMCs.

The receptor was isolated from a man in his forties or fifties with Graves' ophthalmopathy. Sequencing was carried out using blood. The chain couples TRBV12-3 or TRBV12-4 to TRBJ2-2, with a weak D call TRBD1 (5 bases). The CDR3 sequence is CASSSGGRVNSGELFF. The CDR3 region has the DNA TGTGCCAGCAGTTCGGGCGGCAGGGTGAATTCCGGGGAGCTGTTTTTT.